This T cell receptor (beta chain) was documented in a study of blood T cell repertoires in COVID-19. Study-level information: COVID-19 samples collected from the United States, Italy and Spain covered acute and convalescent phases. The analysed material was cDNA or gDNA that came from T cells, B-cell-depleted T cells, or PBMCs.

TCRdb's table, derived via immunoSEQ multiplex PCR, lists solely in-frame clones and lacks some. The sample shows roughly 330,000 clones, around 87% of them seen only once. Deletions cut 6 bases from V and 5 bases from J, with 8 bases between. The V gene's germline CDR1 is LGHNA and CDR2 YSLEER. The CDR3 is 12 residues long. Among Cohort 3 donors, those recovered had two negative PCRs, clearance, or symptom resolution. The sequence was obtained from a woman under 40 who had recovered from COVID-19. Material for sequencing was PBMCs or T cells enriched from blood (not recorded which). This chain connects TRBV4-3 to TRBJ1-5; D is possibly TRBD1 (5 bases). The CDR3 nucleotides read TGCGCCAGCAGTCTAGGGGATCAGCCCCAGCATTTT. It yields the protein CASSLGDQPQHF.